These T cell receptor beta chains were read from a single sample in a study of PD-L1 blockade in urothelial cancer. The assay was immunoSEQ multiplex PCR, and TCRdb's table has in-frame clones only and misses some. This table holds 50,000 to 60,000 clones, 85% to 90% found once. The sample here was PBMCs, taken around atezolizumab (anti-PD-L1) treatment. The source is a man in his fifties with urothelial cancer. The CDR3 runs from the conserved cysteine through the conserved F or W. A D gene is named only where the DNA matches it firmly. Not every row has a clone size; where given, it reads once, few, many or a size class.

D: -; size: -; V: TRBV19; CDR3: CASSMVGRGGYTF
D: -; size: -; V: TRBV27; CDR3: CASSPQPQGRTQFF
D: -; size: -; V: TRBV28; CDR3: CASSSLAAPSYNEQFF
D: -; size: -; V: TRBV18; CDR3: CASSPYVTEAFF
D: -; size: once; V: TRBV18; CDR3: CASSPPVGTGKGENIQYF
D: -; size: -; V: TRBV28; CDR3: CASSARGNQPQHF
D: -; size: once; V: TRBV5-6; CDR3: CASSLAVSGYEQYF
D: TRBD2; size: -; V: TRBV6-5; CDR3: CASSSTSGSRSYEQYF
D: -; size: -; V: TRBV7-8; CDR3: CASSLGSGEQYF
D: -; size: -; V: TRBV6-1; CDR3: CASSDSGRIYEQYF
D: TRBD2; size: -; V: TRBV5-1; CDR3: CASSATSGWNEQFF
D: TRBD2; size: -; V: TRBV10-1; CDR3: CASTQSGRGIYEQYF
D: -; size: -; V: TRBV6-6; CDR3: CASSYTDDYGYTF
D: -; size: -; V: TRBV30; CDR3: CAWGTHGYTF
D: -; size: -; V: TRBV27; CDR3: CATSRQLWSEAFF
D: TRBD1; size: -; V: TRBV6-4; CDR3: CASSRDSETGELFF
D: TRBD1; size: -; V: TRBV28; CDR3: CASSFQRQGPRGAAFF
D: -; size: -; V: TRBV2; CDR3: CASSTGGANEKLFF
D: -; size: -; V: TRBV11-3; CDR3: CASSAGSNNEQFF
D: TRBD2; size: -; V: TRBV5-4; CDR3: CASSRGTTDLDTQYF
D: -; size: -; V: TRBV5-1; CDR3: CASSSTAGLGTEAFF
D: TRBD1; size: -; V: TRBV6-5; CDR3: CASSMTGAGEAFF
D: TRBD1; size: -; V: TRBV28; CDR3: CASSLGTGAYEQYF
D: -; size: -; V: TRBV28; CDR3: CASSFPSGSGNTIYF
D: TRBD1; size: -; V: TRBV6-1; CDR3: CAIGTGGGSNQPQHF
D: TRBD2; size: -; V: TRBV7-7; CDR3: CASSPTSGRQTQYF
D: -; size: -; V: TRBV11-3; CDR3: CASSSSSNSPLHF
D: TRBD2; size: -; V: TRBV4-1; CDR3: CASSLALAGGSYNEQFF
D: -; size: -; V: TRBV5-4; CDR3: CASSLPGSNTEAFF
D: -; size: -; V: TRBV28; CDR3: CASSLADQKLFF
D: TRBD1; size: -; V: TRBV11-2; CDR3: CASSLGGQVGTEAFF